The entry below gives a single TCR beta chain sequence along with its context. This sample is drawn from a study of blood T cell repertoires in COVID-19. Study at large: Some COVID-19 samples were acute and others convalescent; all came from the United States, Italy and Spain.

The V gene's germline CDR1 is LNHDA and CDR2 SQIVND (reference sequence). This CDR3 has 20 residues. V was trimmed by 0 bases and J by 0 bases, leaving 18 bases between them. Source study methods: Reference gene primers were amplified, and this amplification served to estimate nucleated cell counts. Using immunoSEQ multiplex PCR, the repertoire was profiled, and TCRdb retains in-frame clones only, with some absent. D and trimming come from the DNA, and the V and J calls and clone size come from that table. The data show about 480,000 clones, with about 90% seen just once and approximately 2% held by the top ten. Assignment of participants to cohorts was predicated upon participant-reported clinical history.

The sequence was collected from a woman under 30 with acute COVID-19. The sample was PBMCs or T cells enriched from blood (not recorded which). V gene TRBV19 combines with J gene TRBJ2-6, with D possibly being TRBD1 (6 bases). In nucleotides, the CDR3 is TGTGCCAGTAGTATAGATTTTTTTACAGGGCTCGTCTCTGGGGCCAACGTCCTGACTTTC. Its translation: CASSIDFFTGLVSGANVLTF.